This TCR beta chain is from a study of Ad26.COV2.S vaccination and SARS-CoV-2 variants. Treatment noted: around 19 received Ad26.COV2.S at low or high dose, single or two shots; about 5 received placebo; per-sample allocation not given. Day 63 after the first vaccine or placebo injection was the time point for sampling. Profiling relied on immunoSEQ multiplex PCR, and the TCRdb table lists in-frame clones only, not all of them. Here the sample spans hundreds of thousands of clones, around 92% being singletons. V lost 4 bases and J lost 1, with 16 bases in between. CDR3 length: 15 residues. In germline, CDR1 is SQVTM, CDR2 ANQGSEA.

The clonotype originates from a person aged 18-60 years who received the Ad26.COV2.S COVID-19 vaccine or a placebo. The V and J genes are TRBV29-1 and TRBJ2-5; possible D gene TRBD2, 5 bases. The material sequenced was peripheral blood, taken in a trial of Ad26.COV2.S vaccine versus placebo. The CDR3 DNA is TGCAGCGTTGGAGGCAGTTGGAGGAGCCAAGAGACCCAGTACTTC. This translates into CSVGGSWRSQETQYF. Based on the CDR3 plus reference TRBV29-1 and TRBJ2-5, the full variable domain is SAVISQKPSRDICQRGTSLTIQCQVDSQVTMMFWYRQQPGQSLTLIATANQGSEATYESGFVIDKFPISRPNLTFSTLTVSNMSPEDSSIYLCSVGGSWRSQETQYFGPGTRLLVL.